This TCR beta chain emerged from a study of immune characterization of retroperitoneal liposarcoma. The CDR3 is 16 residues long. The germline gives CDR1 SSHAT, CDR2 FNYEAQ (reference sequence). V was clipped by 5 bases and J by 4 bases, with 20 bases between them. TCRdb re-analysed the PCR reads in MiXCR, keeping a single row per CDR3 protein. The table lists more than 700 distinct CDR3 sequences, about 31% of them singletons. This clonotype was seen a handful of times. The sequence was collected from a male donor with retroperitoneal liposarcoma. Sequenced: tumor tissue. The chain couples TRBV7-7 to TRBJ1-1; TRBD1 might be the D (6 bases). The CDR3 protein is CASSPTVGGLGTEAFF. CDR3 nucleotides: TGTGCCAGCAGCCCGACGGTAGGGGGGCTTGGCACTGAAGCTTTCTTT.